This T cell receptor (beta chain) derives from a study of radiotherapy plus CTLA-4 blockade in lung cancer. Findings and limits, study-wide: TCR clones from tumors expanded in blood after radiotherapy plus ipilimumab.

TCRdb's copy holds only in-frame clones and misses some; the assay was immunoSEQ multiplex PCR. The sample holds 75,000 to 95,000 clones, around 84% seen once. CDR3 size: 15 residues. Germline V gene data show CDR1 as SGHDT and CDR2 as YYEEEE. V lost 2 bases to trimming and J lost 2 bases, with 11 bases between them. This clone showed up just a few times. Its matching antigen is unknown. The TCR sequence derives from a human donor with non-small cell lung cancer that progressed on radiotherapy plus ipilimumab. Material: peripheral blood, obtained from a patient treated with radiotherapy plus ipilimumab. This chain joins TRBV5-6 and TRBJ1-3; D uncertain. CDR3 sequence reads: CASSLDRFTGNTIYF. In nucleotides, the CDR3 is TGTGCCAGCAGCTTAGACCGCTTTACTGGAAACACCATATATTTT.